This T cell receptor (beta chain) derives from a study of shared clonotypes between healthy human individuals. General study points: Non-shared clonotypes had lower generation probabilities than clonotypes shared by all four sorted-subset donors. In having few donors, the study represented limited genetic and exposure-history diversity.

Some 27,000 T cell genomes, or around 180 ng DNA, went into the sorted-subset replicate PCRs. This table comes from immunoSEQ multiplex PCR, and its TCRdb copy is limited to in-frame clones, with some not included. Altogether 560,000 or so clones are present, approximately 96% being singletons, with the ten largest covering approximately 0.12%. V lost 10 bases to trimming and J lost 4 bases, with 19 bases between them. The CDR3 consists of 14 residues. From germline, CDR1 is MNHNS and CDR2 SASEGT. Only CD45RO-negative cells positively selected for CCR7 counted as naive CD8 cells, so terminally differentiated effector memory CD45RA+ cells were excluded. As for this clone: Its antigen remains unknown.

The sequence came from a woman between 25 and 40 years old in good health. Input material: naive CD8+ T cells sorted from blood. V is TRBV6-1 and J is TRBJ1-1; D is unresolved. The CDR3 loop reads CATTPAILGTEAFF. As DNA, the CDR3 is TGTGCCACCACACCGGCAATCCTGGGCACTGAAGCTTTCTTT.